This TCR beta chain derives from a study of Ad26.COV2.S vaccination and SARS-CoV-2 variants. Trimming pared 0 bases from V and 7 bases from J, leaving 16 bases between. Germline CDR1 reads LGHNA; CDR2 reads YSLEER. The CDR3 spans 15 residues. Treatment described: 19 received Ad26.COV2.S at low or high dose, single or two shots; about five received placebo; per-sample allocation not given. Each sample was drawn 63 days after the first injection (of vaccine or placebo). Produced via immunoSEQ multiplex PCR; TCRdb's table is partial and in-frame only. The sample has 400,000 to 450,000 clones, 90% seen once; the top ten hold over 9%.

Sample: peripheral blood, taken in a trial of Ad26.COV2.S vaccine versus placebo. The source is a person between 18 and 65 years old who received the Ad26.COV2.S COVID-19 vaccine or a placebo. The rearrangement uses TRBV4-3 and TRBJ2-7; perhaps D is TRBD1 or TRBD2 (7 bases each). This CDR3 is CASSQEPRGREEQYF. CDR3 coding DNA: TGCGCCAGCAGCCAAGAGCCTAGGGGGCGGGAGGAGCAGTACTTC.